The clone carrying this T cell receptor beta chain was counted only a few times. Its antigen is unidentified. The authors extracted RNA and reverse transcribed it into cDNA as the sequencing template. Using immunoSEQ multiplex PCR, the repertoire was profiled, and TCRdb retains in-frame clones only, with some absent. The sample yields 200,000 or so clones, 56% seen once. This record belongs to a study of CD8+ T cells in alopecia areata. Broader study findings: Mouse data revealed clearer TCR sharing than patient data did, a gap possibly tied to HLA. The study also sequences resident alphabeta T cells of normal skin in scalp samples. Affected scalp, especially in alopecia totalis/universalis, had a higher clonality than normal scalp did.

The length of the CDR3 is 14 residues. Trimming shortened V by 7 bases and J by 5 bases, and 20 bases separated the two germline ends. CDR1 SQVTM and CDR2 ANQGSEA come from the germline V gene. The clonotype comes from a human donor in good health. The chain joins TRBV29-1 to TRBJ1-2, with a weak D call TRBD1 (6 bases). The sequencing input was CD8+ T cells sorted from blood. CDR3 region: CSGLIQGVIYGYTF. In DNA, the CDR3 is TGCAGCGGCCTAATACAGGGAGTGATTTATGGCTACACCTTC.